Presented here are 17 T cell receptor beta chains from one specimen sequenced in a study of cytomegalovirus exposure and HLA in healthy donors. PCR was performed using 60 Vbeta and 13 Jbeta primers. The assay was immunoSEQ multiplex PCR, and TCRdb's table has in-frame clones only and misses some. The repertoire holds around 120,000 clones, with over 65% as singletons. Sequencing used PBMCs. These receptors came from a woman between 45 and 60 years old in good health and CMV-seropositive.

This clone came up a few times. The chain uses TRBV6-1 and TRBJ2-7; the D gene is possibly TRBD2 (7 bases). Germline values: CDR1 MNHNS, CDR2 SASEGT. The CDR3 has 14 amino acids. The V end lost 7 bases, the J end lost 2 bases, and 15 bases lay between the germline ends. The CDR3 protein is CASTEGGPAYEQYF. Here the CDR3 DNA reads TGTGCCAGCACCGAGGGGGGGCCTGCCTACGAGCAGTACTTC.

The rearrangement uses TRBV28 and TRBJ1-1; 7 bases are shared with TRBD1. Germline V gives CDR1 MDHEN, CDR2 SYDVKM. The J segment lost 1 base and the V segment lost 6 bases, leaving 5 bases of the junction unmatched. The CDR3 consists of 14 residues. The CDR3 DNA follows: TGTGCCAGCAGAGACAGGGTTGGGAACACTGAAGCTTTCTTT. It translates to CASRDRVGNTEAFF.

This sequence joins TRBV2 and TRBJ2-7; TRBD2 agrees at 7 bases. This CDR3 contains 15 residues. CDR1 and CDR2 (germline): SNHLY, FYNNEI. V was pared by 8 bases and J by 4 bases, with 14 bases of the junction left unmatched. CDR3 bases: TGTGCCAGCCTGGGGAGCGGGGCAGCCAGGTACGAGCAGTACTTC. Translation gives CASLGSGAARYEQYF.

The chain combines TRBV4-1 with TRBJ1-1; unclear D gene. The CDR3 has 15 residues. Deletions cut 1 base from V and 2 bases from J, with 11 bases between. Germline V lookup: CDR1 MGHRA, CDR2 YSYEKL. CDR3 coding DNA: TGCGCCAGCAGCCAAGGTAACGGGAGAAACACTGAAGCTTTCTTT. Translating gives CASSQGNGRNTEAFF.

J is TRBJ2-5 and V is TRBV19, with 7 bases matching TRBD1. The CDR3 length is 15 residues. Trimming cost V 9 bases and J 4 bases; bases outside gene matches: 14. The germline V gene has CDR1 LNHDA and CDR2 SQIVND (reference sequence). The CDR3 protein is CASTESSGQRETQYF. For the CDR3, the DNA is TGTGCCAGCACCGAATCATCGGGACAGAGAGAGACCCAGTACTTC.

The J gene is TRBJ1-2, the V gene TRBV4-1, with a possible D match to TRBD1 (6 bases). This CDR3 contains 16 residues. Germline V gene data show CDR1 as MGHRA and CDR2 as YSYEKL. V lost 1 base and J 9 bases, leaving 21 bases between the germline ends. The CDR3 bases are TGCGCCAGCAGCCAAGCATATCTGGGGGCAGGGTTGAGCTACACCTTC. Protein product: CASSQAYLGAGLSYTF.

The rearrangement links TRBV19 to TRBJ1-4; D remains unclear. The CDR3 totals 14 residues. Looked up from germline, CDR1 is LNHDA and CDR2 is SQIVND (reference sequence). Trimming removed 6 bases at V and 0 bases at J, with 8 bases between. Here the CDR3 reads CASRAGSTNEKLFF. The CDR3 DNA reads TGTGCCAGTAGGGCGGGGTCAACTAATGAAAAACTGTTTTTT.

This rearrangement joins TRBV2 to TRBJ2-6, with 9 bases matching TRBD1. The CDR3 sequence is 18 residues long. With 6 bases clipped from V and 4 bases from J, the junction kept 13 bases outside the gene matches. Germline-derived CDR1 and CDR2 are SNHLY and FYNNEI. The CDR3, as DNA: TGTGCCAGCAGGGGGGGACAGGGATGGACGCGAGGGGCCAACGTCCTGACTTTC. Amino acids: CASRGGQGWTRGANVLTF.

The J gene is TRBJ1-3, the V gene TRBV30; 7 positions agree with TRBD1. The CDR3 extends over 14 amino acids. Per the germline V gene, CDR1 is GTSNPN and CDR2 is SVGIG (reference sequence). With 3 bases clipped from V and 4 bases from J, the junction kept 6 bases outside the gene matches. The CDR3 is CAWRTGLRGNTIYF. In DNA, the CDR3 is TGTGCCTGGAGGACAGGGTTGCGCGGAAACACCATATATTTT.

The rearrangement links TRBV30 to TRBJ1-6; a weak D match, TRBD1 (6 bases). Germline V gene data show CDR1 as GTSNPN and CDR2 as SVGIG (reference sequence). This CDR3 comprises 14 residues. Trimming cost V 2 bases and J 14 bases, with 19 bases left between them. The CDR3 region is CAWSNPLRDKALHF. For the CDR3, the DNA is TGTGCCTGGAGTAATCCCCTCCGGGACAAGGCCCTCCACTTT.

The CDR3 loop reads CASSSTSGTEDYEQYF. CDR3 DNA sequence: TGTGCCAGCAGCTCAACCTCGGGGACAGAAGACTACGAGCAGTACTTC. The chain joins TRBV7-2 to TRBJ2-7, with 7 bases fitting TRBD1. Unmatched junction bases numbered 12, after V lost 4 bases and J lost 3 bases. The germline V gene encodes CDR1 SGHTA and CDR2 FQGNSA. The CDR3 is made up of 16 amino acids. The entire variable domain, with the rest obtained from reference TRBV7-2 and TRBJ2-7, is as follows: GAGVSQSPSNKVTEKGKDVELRCDPISGHTALYWYRQSLGQGLEFLIYFQGNSAPDKSGLPSDRFSAERTGGSVSTLTIQRTQQEDSAVYLCASSSTSGTEDYEQYFGPGTRLTVT.

This chain uses TRBV10-3 with TRBJ2-3; 9 bases align to TRBD1. Germline V gene sequence: CDR1 ENHRY, CDR2 SYGVKD. Trimming removed 6 bases from V and 3 bases from J; junction bases left unmatched: 10. The CDR3 totals 16 residues. CDR3 amino acids: CAISPSGTGPTDTQYF. The CDR3 nucleotides read TGTGCCATCAGCCCCTCCGGGACAGGGCCTACAGATACGCAGTATTTT.

The V gene is TRBV11-3, the J gene TRBJ2-3; 7 nucleotides align to TRBD1. Looked up from germline, CDR1 is SGHNT and CDR2 is YENEEA. V was pared by 5 bases and J by 4 bases, with 6 bases of the junction left unmatched. The CDR3 length is 14 residues. CDR3 protein: CASSRGDSADTQYF. CDR3 bases: TGTGCCAGCAGCCGAGGGGACAGTGCAGATACGCAGTATTTT.

The rearrangement links TRBV19 to TRBJ1-5; D is uncertain. This CDR3 has 13 amino acids. Germline loops: CDR1 LNHDA, CDR2 SQIVND (reference sequence). The germline V and J ends were trimmed by 8 bases and 1 base, with 9 bases remaining between them. The DNA of the CDR3 is TGTGCCAGTCGTTGGGAGAGCAATCAGCCCCAGCATTTT. Protein product: CASRWESNQPQHF.

This clone came up once. V usage is TRBV4-1 and J usage is TRBJ2-7; D might be TRBD1 (6 bases). The CDR3 spans 15 residues. Looked up from germline, CDR1 is MGHRA and CDR2 is YSYEKL. Trimming cost V 1 base and J 3 bases, with 13 bases left between them. The CDR3 DNA follows: TGCGCCAGCAGCCAAGCTTTAGGACAGTACTACGAGCAGTACTTC. It specifies CASSQALGQYYEQYF.

The chain has TRBV15 and TRBJ2-5; TRBD2 is a possible D gene (7 bases). Deletions cut 8 bases from V and 4 bases from J, with 20 bases between. CDR3 size: 15 residues. Per the germline V gene, CDR1 is LNHNV and CDR2 is YYDKDF (reference sequence). The CDR3 DNA reads TGTGCCACCGCGAGGGGGGCCGGGAGGTTAGAGACCCAGTACTTC. Translation gives CATARGAGRLETQYF.

This rearrangement joins TRBV27 to TRBJ2-7, with a tentative D call TRBD1 (6 bases). This CDR3 is 14 amino acids long. Trimming took off 4 bases at V and 3 bases at J, with 13 bases between the two ends. CDR1 and CDR2 from the germline V gene are MNHEY and SMNVEV (reference sequence). The CDR3 DNA reads as TGTGCCAGCAGTTACCAGGACAGCCTCTACGAGCAGTACTTC. This gives the protein CASSYQDSLYEQYF.